This T cell receptor beta chain was identified during a study of blood T cell repertoires in COVID-19. As for the study in general: T cells, B-cell-depleted T cells, or PBMCs provided the cDNA or gDNA that served as material.

As originally analysed: Reference gene primer amplification in the assay estimated nucleated cell counts. The repertoire was sequenced with immunoSEQ multiplex PCR; TCRdb's copy has only in-frame clones and lacks some. Clone size and the V and J calls come from that table; the DNA yielded D and trimming. The sample records around 470,000 clones, roughly 88% being singletons. CDR1 and CDR2 (germline): LNHDA, SQIVND (reference sequence). Trimming shortened V by 5 bases and J by 8 bases, and 12 bases separated the two germline ends. The CDR3 runs to 13 residues. Participants, roughly 18 to 90 years old, spanned fewer than 30 US areas.

The sample consisted of PBMCs or T cells enriched from blood (not recorded which). The rearrangement uses TRBV19 and TRBJ1-4; D remains unclear. This clonotype was sampled from a man younger than 35 who had recovered from COVID-19. The CDR3 bases are TGTGCCAGTAGTCCAGAGGGTAGGGAAAAACTGTTTTTT. This codes for CASSPEGREKLFF.